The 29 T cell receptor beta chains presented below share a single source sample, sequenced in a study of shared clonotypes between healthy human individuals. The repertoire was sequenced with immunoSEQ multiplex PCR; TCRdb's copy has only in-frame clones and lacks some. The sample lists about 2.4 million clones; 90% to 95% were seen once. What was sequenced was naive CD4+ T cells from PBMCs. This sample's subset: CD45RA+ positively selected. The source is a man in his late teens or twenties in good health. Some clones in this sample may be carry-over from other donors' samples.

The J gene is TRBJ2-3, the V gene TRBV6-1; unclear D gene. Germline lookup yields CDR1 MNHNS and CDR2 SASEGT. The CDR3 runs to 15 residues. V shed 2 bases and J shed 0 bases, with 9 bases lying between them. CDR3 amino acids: CASSEIVTSTDTQYF. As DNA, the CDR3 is TGTGCCAGCAGTGAAATTGTCACTAGCACAGATACGCAGTATTTT.

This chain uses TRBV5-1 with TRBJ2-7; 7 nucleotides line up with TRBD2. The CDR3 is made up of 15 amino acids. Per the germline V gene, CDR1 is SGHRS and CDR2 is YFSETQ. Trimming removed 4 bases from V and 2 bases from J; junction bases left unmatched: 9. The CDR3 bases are TGCGCCAGCAGCCCCGGGGGGTGGGATACCTACGAGCAGTACTTC. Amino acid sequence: CASSPGGWDTYEQYF. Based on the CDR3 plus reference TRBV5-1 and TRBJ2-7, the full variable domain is KAGVTQTPRYLIKTRGQQVTLSCSPISGHRSVSWYQQTPGQGLQFLFEYFSETQRNKGNFPGRFSGRQFSNSRSEMNVSTLELGDSALYLCASSPGGWDTYEQYFGPGTRLTVT.

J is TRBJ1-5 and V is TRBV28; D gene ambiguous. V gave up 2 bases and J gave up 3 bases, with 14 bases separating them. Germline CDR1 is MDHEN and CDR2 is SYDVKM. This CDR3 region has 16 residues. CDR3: CASSLGGTGFNQPQHF. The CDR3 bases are TGTGCCAGCAGTTTAGGAGGAACGGGATTCAATCAGCCCCAGCATTTT.

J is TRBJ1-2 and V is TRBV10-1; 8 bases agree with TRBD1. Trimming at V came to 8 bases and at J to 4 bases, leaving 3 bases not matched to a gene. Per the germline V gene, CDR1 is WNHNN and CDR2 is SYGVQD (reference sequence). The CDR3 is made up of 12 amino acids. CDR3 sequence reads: CASYGQGYGYTF. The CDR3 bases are TGCGCCAGCTACGGACAGGGCTATGGCTACACCTTC.

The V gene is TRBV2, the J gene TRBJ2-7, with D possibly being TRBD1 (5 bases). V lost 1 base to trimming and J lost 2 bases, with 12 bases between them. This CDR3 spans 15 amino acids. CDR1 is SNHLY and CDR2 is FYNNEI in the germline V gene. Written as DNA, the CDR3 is TGTGCCAGCAGTGAAGACAGGACCACTACCTACGAGCAGTACTTC. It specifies CASSEDRTTTYEQYF.

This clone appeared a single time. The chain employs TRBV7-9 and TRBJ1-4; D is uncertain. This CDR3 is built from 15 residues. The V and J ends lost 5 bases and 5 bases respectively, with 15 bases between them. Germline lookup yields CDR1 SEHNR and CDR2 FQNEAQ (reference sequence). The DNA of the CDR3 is TGTGCCAGCAGCCCCGGAAGGACTCGAAATGAAAAACTGTTTTTT. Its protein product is CASSPGRTRNEKLFF.

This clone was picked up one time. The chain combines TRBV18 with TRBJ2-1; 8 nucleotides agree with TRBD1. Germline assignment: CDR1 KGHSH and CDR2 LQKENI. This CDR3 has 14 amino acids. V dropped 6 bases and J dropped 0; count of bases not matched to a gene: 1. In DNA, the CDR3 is TGTGCCAGCTCGGGGACAGGCTCCTACAATGAGCAGTTCTTC. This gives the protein CASSGTGSYNEQFF.

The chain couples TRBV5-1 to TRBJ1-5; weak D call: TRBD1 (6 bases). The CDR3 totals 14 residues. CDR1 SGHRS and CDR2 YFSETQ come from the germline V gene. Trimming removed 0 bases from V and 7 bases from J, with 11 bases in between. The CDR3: CASSLALGGQPQHF. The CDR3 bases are TGCGCCAGCAGCTTGGCACTGGGGGGCCAGCCCCAGCATTTT.

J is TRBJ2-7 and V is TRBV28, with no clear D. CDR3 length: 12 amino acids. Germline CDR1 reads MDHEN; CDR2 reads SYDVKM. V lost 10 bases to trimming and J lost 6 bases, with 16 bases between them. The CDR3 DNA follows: TGTGCCACCCGCAATTTCCCCAGCGAGCAGTACTTC. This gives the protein CATRNFPSEQYF. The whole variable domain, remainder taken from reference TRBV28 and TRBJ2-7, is DVKVTQSSRYLVKRTGEKVFLECVQDMDHENMFWYRQDPGLGLRLIYFSYDVKMKEKGDIPEGYSVSREKKERFSLILESASTNQTSMYLCATRNFPSEQYFGPGTRLTVT.

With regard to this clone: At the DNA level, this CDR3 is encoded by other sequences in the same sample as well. The CDR3 loop is CASSFPDADTQYF. DNA of the CDR3: TGTGCCAGCAGCTTTCCAGACGCAGATACGCAGTATTTT. This sequence joins TRBV7-9 and TRBJ2-3; D not resolved. Germline lookup yields CDR1 SEHNR and CDR2 FQNEAQ (reference sequence). V was clipped by 3 bases and J by 4 bases, with 8 bases between them. This CDR3 comprises 13 residues. The complete variable domain, with remaining parts taken from reference TRBV7-9 and TRBJ2-3, reads DTGVSQNPRHKITKRGQNVTFRCDPISEHNRLYWYRQTLGQGPEFLTYFQNEAQLEKSRLLSDRFSAERPKGSFSTLEIQRTEQGDSAMYLCASSFPDADTQYFGPGTRLTVL.

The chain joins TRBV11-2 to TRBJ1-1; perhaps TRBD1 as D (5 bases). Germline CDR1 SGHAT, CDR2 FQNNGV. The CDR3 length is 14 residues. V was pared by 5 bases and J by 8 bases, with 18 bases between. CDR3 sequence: CASSPRTPAGEAFF. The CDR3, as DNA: TGTGCCAGCAGCCCCCGGACACCTGCTGGAGAAGCTTTCTTT.

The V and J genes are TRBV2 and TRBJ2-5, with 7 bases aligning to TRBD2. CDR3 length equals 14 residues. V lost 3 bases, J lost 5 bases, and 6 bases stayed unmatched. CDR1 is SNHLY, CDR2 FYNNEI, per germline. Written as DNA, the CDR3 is TGTGCCAGCAGTGAGTTTCAGGGAGGGGAGACCCAGTACTTC. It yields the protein CASSEFQGGETQYF. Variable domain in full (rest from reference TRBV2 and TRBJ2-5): EPEVTQTPSHQVTQMGQEVILRCVPISNHLYFYWYRQILGQKVEFLVSFYNNEISEKSEIFDDQFSVERPDGSNFTLKIRSTKLEDSAMYFCASSEFQGGETQYFGPGTRLLVL.

The chain's CDR3 is CASSVDPLQDTQYF. In DNA, the CDR3 is TGTGCCAGCAGCGTAGATCCCCTCCAGGATACGCAGTATTTT. The genes are TRBV9 and TRBJ2-3; D remains ambiguous. Germline CDR1 is SGDLS and CDR2 is YYNGEE. Trimming cost V 0 bases and J 6 bases, with 11 bases left between them. The CDR3 contains 14 residues.

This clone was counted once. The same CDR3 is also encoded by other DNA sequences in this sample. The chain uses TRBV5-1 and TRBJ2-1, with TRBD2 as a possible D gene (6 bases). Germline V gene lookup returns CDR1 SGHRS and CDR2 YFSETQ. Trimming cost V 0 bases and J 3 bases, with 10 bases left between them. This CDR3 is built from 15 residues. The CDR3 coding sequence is TGCGCCAGCAGCTTGGATCGGGGACTCTACAATGAGCAGTTCTTC. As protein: CASSLDRGLYNEQFF.

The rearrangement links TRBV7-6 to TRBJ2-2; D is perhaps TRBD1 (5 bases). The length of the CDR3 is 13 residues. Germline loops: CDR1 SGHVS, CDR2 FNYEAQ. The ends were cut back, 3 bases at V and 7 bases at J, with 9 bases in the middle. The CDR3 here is CASSFRGNGELFF. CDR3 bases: TGTGCCAGCAGCTTTAGGGGAAACGGGGAGCTGTTTTTT.

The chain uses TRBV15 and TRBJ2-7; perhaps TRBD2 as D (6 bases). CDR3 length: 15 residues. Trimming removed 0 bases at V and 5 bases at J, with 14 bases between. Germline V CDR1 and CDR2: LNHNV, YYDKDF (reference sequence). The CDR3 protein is CATSRDGGRLDEQYF. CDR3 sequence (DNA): TGTGCCACCAGCAGAGATGGGGGGAGATTGGACGAGCAGTACTTC.

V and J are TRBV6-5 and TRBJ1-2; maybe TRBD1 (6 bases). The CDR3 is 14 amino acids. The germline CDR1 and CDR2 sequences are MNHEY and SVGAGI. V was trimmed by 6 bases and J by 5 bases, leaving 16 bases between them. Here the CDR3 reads CASRSTDSKYGYTF. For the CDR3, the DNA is TGTGCCAGCAGGTCAACGGACAGCAAATATGGCTACACCTTC.

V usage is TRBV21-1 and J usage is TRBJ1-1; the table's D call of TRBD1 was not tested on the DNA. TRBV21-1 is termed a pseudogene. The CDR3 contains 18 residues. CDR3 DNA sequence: TGTGCCAGCAGCAAGGGAGCACATACAGGGGCCTCCAACACTGAAGCTTTCTTT. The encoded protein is CASSKGAHTGASNTEAFF.

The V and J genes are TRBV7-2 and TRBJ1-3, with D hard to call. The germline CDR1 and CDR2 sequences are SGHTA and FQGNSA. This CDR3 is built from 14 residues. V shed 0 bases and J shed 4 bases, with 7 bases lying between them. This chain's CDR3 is CASSLATGGNTIYF. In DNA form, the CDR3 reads TGTGCCAGCAGCTTAGCCACGGGCGGAAACACCATATATTTT.

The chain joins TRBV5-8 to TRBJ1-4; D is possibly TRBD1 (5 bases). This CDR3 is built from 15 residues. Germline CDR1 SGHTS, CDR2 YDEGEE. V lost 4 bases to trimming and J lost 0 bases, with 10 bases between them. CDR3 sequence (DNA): TGTGCCAGCAGCGGGACGGATGCAACTAATGAAAAACTGTTTTTT. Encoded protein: CASSGTDATNEKLFF.

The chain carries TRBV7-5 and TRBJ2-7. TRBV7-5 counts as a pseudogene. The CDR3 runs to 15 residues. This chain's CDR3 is CVRSLRRSYTHEQYF. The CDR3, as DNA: TGTGTCAGAAGCTTAAGACGGTCCTACACCCACGAGCAGTACTTC.

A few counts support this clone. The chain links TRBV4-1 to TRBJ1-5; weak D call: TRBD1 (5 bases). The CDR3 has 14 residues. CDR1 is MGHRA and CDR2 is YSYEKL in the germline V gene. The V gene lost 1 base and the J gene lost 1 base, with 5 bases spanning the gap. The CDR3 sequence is CASSQGTSNQPQHF. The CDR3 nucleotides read TGCGCCAGCAGCCAAGGGACAAGCAATCAGCCCCAGCATTTT.

CDR3 loop: CASSFAGGSNEQFF. The CDR3 nucleotides read TGTGCCAGCAGCTTTGCGGGAGGGAGCAATGAGCAGTTCTTC. This chain connects TRBV5-4 to TRBJ2-1; TRBD2 matches 9 bases. Looked up from germline, CDR1 is SGHNT and CDR2 is YYREEE (reference sequence). Trimming removed 2 bases from V and 6 bases from J; junction bases left unmatched: 3. This CDR3 is built from 14 residues.

The CDR3 DNA sequence: TGTGCCAGCAGGAAGACAGGGGGGGAGACCCAGTACTTC. It yields the protein CASRKTGGETQYF. This chain joins TRBV6-5 and TRBJ2-5; 9 nucleotides agree with TRBD1. V shed 6 bases and J 5 bases; nucleotides not matched to a gene: 4. This CDR3 spans 13 amino acids. Germline CDR1 is MNHEY and CDR2 is SVGAGI.

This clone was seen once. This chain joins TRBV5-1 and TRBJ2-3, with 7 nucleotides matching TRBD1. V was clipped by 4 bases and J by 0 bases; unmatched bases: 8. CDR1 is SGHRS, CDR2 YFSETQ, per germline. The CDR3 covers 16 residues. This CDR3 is CASSLGTASSTDTQYF. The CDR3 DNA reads TGCGCCAGCAGCCTCGGGACAGCCTCTAGCACAGATACGCAGTATTTT.

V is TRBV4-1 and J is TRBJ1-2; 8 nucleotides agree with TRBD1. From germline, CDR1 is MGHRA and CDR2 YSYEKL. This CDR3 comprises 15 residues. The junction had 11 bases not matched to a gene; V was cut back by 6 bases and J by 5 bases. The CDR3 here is CASRHIRGREYGYTF. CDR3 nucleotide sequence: TGCGCCAGCAGACATATCAGGGGGCGCGAGTATGGCTACACCTTC.

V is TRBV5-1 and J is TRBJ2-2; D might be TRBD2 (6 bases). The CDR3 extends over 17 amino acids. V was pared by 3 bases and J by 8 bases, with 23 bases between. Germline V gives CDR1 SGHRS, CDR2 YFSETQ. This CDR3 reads CASSYADRLVNVGELFF. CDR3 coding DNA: TGCGCCAGCAGCTATGCCGACAGACTAGTTAACGTTGGGGAGCTGTTTTTT.

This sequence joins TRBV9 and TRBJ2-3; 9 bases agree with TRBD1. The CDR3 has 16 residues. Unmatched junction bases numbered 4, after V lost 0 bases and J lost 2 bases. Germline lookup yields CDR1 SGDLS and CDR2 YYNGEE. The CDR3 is CASSVDRDRATDTQYF. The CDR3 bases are TGTGCCAGCAGCGTAGACCGGGACAGGGCCACAGATACGCAGTATTTT.

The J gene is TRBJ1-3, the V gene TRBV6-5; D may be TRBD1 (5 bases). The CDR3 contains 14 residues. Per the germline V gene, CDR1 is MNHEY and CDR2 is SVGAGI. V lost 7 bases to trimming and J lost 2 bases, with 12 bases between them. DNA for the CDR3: TGTGCCAGCACAGGACCAGGGACTGGAAACACCATATATTTT. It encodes CASTGPGTGNTIYF.